A selection of T cell receptor beta chains follows, all from one sample in a study of blood T cell repertoires in COVID-19. Sequencing used immunoSEQ multiplex PCR; TCRdb keeps in-frame clones, though not all of them. The sample records tens of thousands of clones, roughly 92% being singletons. Sequences were obtained from peripheral blood. Every receptor here comes from a man between 45 and 60 years old with active COVID-19. CDR3s include the opening cysteine and the closing phenylalanine or tryptophan. The D gene is left open where the match is weak. Clone size is shown for a subset of rows, as once, few, many or a class of expanded clone.

D,J,size,V,DNA,CDR3
NA,TRBJ2-2,NA,TRBV10-3,TGTGCCATCAGTCGGGAGTCGGTTGGGGAGCTGTTTTTT,CAISRESVGELFF
NA,TRBJ1-4,NA,TRBV30,TGTGCCTGGAGTCAAGCGGGACTGAGTAATGAAAAACTGTTTTTT,CAWSQAGLSNEKLFF
NA,TRBJ2-3,NA,TRBV7-9,TGTGCCAGCGCGGACCCCGGGGATAACACAGATACGCAGTATTTT,CASADPGDNTDTQYF
TRBD1,TRBJ2-7,NA,TRBV18,TGTGCCAGCTCACCGGGACAGACACGTTACGAGCAGTACTTC,CASSPGQTRYEQYF
NA,TRBJ2-2,NA,TRBV7-2,TGTGCCAGCACTTCCATGGGGGGAAACACCGGGGAGCTGTTTTTT,CASTSMGGNTGELFF
NA,TRBJ1-1,NA,TRBV9,TGTGCCAGCAGCGGACACGGCATGAACACTGAAGCTTTCTTT,CASSGHGMNTEAFF
NA,TRBJ2-7,NA,TRBV28,TGTGCCAGCAGTTCGGGACTGGAGGCCGAGCAGTACTTC,CASSSGLEAEQYF
TRBD1,TRBJ2-1,NA,TRBV7-9,TGTGCCAGCAGCTTAGGAGGCGGGACAGGGGGAACCTACAATGAGCAGTTCTTC,CASSLGGGTGGTYNEQFF
NA,TRBJ2-2,NA,TRBV6-5,TGTGCCAGCAGACGCCCGGGAGTAGTCACCGGGGAGCTGTTTTTT,CASRRPGVVTGELFF
NA,TRBJ1-1,NA,TRBV19,TGTGCCAGTAGTAACCGGGGGAAGACTGAAGCTTTCTTT,CASSNRGKTEAFF
TRBD1,TRBJ2-5,NA,TRBV5-5,TGTGCCAGCAGCCACTCGCCCGGGACAGGCGGACGAGAGACCCAGTACTTC,CASSHSPGTGGRETQYF
TRBD1,TRBJ1-1,NA,TRBV18,TGTGCCAGCTCTGAGGGACAGACAGTTCTGAATGAAGCTTTCTTT,CASSEGQTVLNEAFF
TRBD2,TRBJ2-7,NA,TRBV6-1,TGTGCCAGCAGTGAAGATCCCCCTTATCGGGAGGCTGACGAGCAGTACTTC,CASSEDPPYREADEQYF
NA,TRBJ2-3,NA,TRBV2,TGTGCCAGCAGACAAGACAGCACTTATACGCAGTATTTT,CASRQDSTYTQYF
NA,TRBJ1-3,once,TRBV7-8,TGTGCCACCACACAAGGAAACACCATATATTTT,CATTQGNTIYF
NA,TRBJ2-3,NA,TRBV9,TGTGCCAGCAGTCCCCACTCGCACACAGATACGCAGTATTTT,CASSPHSHTDTQYF
NA,TRBJ2-3,once,TRBV30,TGTGCCTGGAGTGTAAAAGGGGCAGATACGCAGTATTTT,CAWSVKGADTQYF
NA,TRBJ1-2,NA,TRBV5-4,TGTGCCAGCAGCCCAGAAGGGGGGGGCTATGGCTACACCTTC,CASSPEGGGYGYTF
NA,TRBJ1-5,NA,TRBV19,TGTGCCAGTAGTATAGACTACCGGGGAGGCCAGCCCCAGCATTTT,CASSIDYRGGQPQHF
NA,TRBJ1-1,NA,TRBV5-1,TGCGCCAGCAGCTTGGGGTCGGGATTGAACACTGAAGCTTTCTTT,CASSLGSGLNTEAFF
NA,TRBJ2-7,few,TRBV28,TGTGCCAGCAGTAATCGAGGGGACACCTACGAGCAGTACTTC,CASSNRGDTYEQYF
TRBD1,TRBJ1-1,NA,TRBV19,TGTGCCAGTAGCGCACAGGGGGTGAACACTGAAGCTTTCTTT,CASSAQGVNTEAFF
TRBD2,TRBJ2-7,NA,TRBV2,TGTGCCAGCAGTACGACTAGCACCTCCTACGAGCAGTACTTC,CASSTTSTSYEQYF
NA,TRBJ1-3,NA,TRBV6-5,TGTGCCAGCAGACCAGTCGACAGGCTTGGAAACACCATATATTTT,CASRPVDRLGNTIYF
TRBD1,TRBJ2-6,NA,TRBV5-4,TGTGCCAGCAGCCCCGGGACAGGGGTTGGTGGGGCCAACGTCCTGACTTTC,CASSPGTGVGGANVLTF
TRBD1,TRBJ1-5,NA,TRBV9,TGTGCCAGCAGCCCTGACAGGGAAGTGCAGCCCCAGCATTTT,CASSPDREVQPQHF
NA,TRBJ1-1,NA,TRBV2,TGTGCCAGCACGAGGGAGAACACTGAAGCTTTCTTT,CASTRENTEAFF
NA,TRBJ1-4,NA,TRBV27,TGTGCCAGCAGTCAACGCACCGGGACACCGTCATCAGGGGTTCTGTTTTTT,CASSQRTGTPSSGVLFF
NA,TRBJ2-1,once,TRBV19,TGTGCCAGTAGCCCTCAAAGCCTATACAATGAGCAGTTCTTC,CASSPQSLYNEQFF
TRBD2,TRBJ2-1,NA,TRBV5-5,TGTGCCAGCAGCTTGGACCCGGGACTAGCCTCCTATGAGCAGTTCTTC,CASSLDPGLASYEQFF
TRBD2,TRBJ2-7,NA,TRBV9,TGTGCCAGCGGGGACACCGGGACTAGCGCCGGCGAGCAGTACTTC,CASGDTGTSAGEQYF
TRBD1,TRBJ2-2,NA,TRBV30,TGTGCCTGGGAAACAGGGGTGGAACCGAACACCGGGGAGCTGTTTTTT,CAWETGVEPNTGELFF
NA,TRBJ2-7,few,TRBV6-6,TGTGCCAGCATGCGGGACAGCGCCTACGAGCAGTACTTC,CASMRDSAYEQYF
NA,TRBJ1-1,NA,TRBV7-9,TGTGCCAGCAGCCCGGTGCTAAGTATGAACACTGAAGCTTTCTTT,CASSPVLSMNTEAFF
TRBD2,TRBJ2-3,once,TRBV5-4,TGTGCCGGAACTAGCGGGAGGAGTCTAGATACGCAGTATTTT,CAGTSGRSLDTQYF
NA,TRBJ1-2,NA,TRBV5-6,TGTGCCAGCAGCTTGGGGAGAATCTATGGCTACACCTTC,CASSLGRIYGYTF
TRBD1,TRBJ2-7,NA,TRBV4-1,TGCGCCAGCAGCCAAGTTGCAGGACAGGGGATCGAGCAGTACTTC,CASSQVAGQGIEQYF
NA,TRBJ1-2,NA,TRBV28,TGTGCCAGCAGTTTAAGGGGGTTTTCCTATGGCTACACCTTC,CASSLRGFSYGYTF
TRBD2,TRBJ2-3,NA,TRBV19,TGTGCCAGTAAGGTGGGCGGGGGGGCCACAGATACGCAGTATTTT,CASKVGGGATDTQYF
TRBD1,TRBJ1-1,NA,TRBV10-3,TGTGCCATCAGTGAGTCGCCAGGGGGGAACACTGAAGCTTTCTTT,CAISESPGGNTEAFF
NA,TRBJ1-1,NA,TRBV6-2/TRBV6-3,TGTGCCAGCAGTTACTCGGGGGGTTTCGCCACTGAAGCTTTCTTT,CASSYSGGFATEAFF
NA,TRBJ2-3,once,TRBV9,TGTGCCAGCAGCGTAGCTAGCGAGGGCACAGATACGCAGTATTTT,CASSVASEGTDTQYF
NA,TRBJ1-2,NA,TRBV24-1,TGTGCCACCAGTTCTAGAGGACAGTCGTATGGCTACACCTTC,CATSSRGQSYGYTF
NA,TRBJ1-2,NA,TRBV18,TGTGCCAGCTCACAACCAGGGGCGCGAAACTATGGCTACACCTTC,CASSQPGARNYGYTF
TRBD1,TRBJ1-4,NA,TRBV2,TGTGCCACGGGGACAGGGCCTGCAACTAATGAAAAACTGTTTTTT,CATGTGPATNEKLFF
NA,TRBJ2-3,NA,TRBV7-2,TGTGCCAGCAGCTTAGCGCGGTCTGCAGATACGCAGTATTTT,CASSLARSADTQYF